This TCR beta chain was documented in a study of long-term antiretroviral therapy in people with HIV. One or more pre-ART and two or more post-ART PBMC samples were available from each donor. In regard to this clone: Antigen specificity is unknown.

Regarding the study as a whole: Against controls, HIV repertoires showed narrower ranges of CDR3 length. The study found that diversity rose after ART but stayed below transplant donor controls. Dominant in the repertoire at all time points were clones expanded before ART.

Researchers report immunoSEQ v3.0 was run at survey level. Generated by immunoSEQ multiplex PCR, the TCRdb table keeps only in-frame clones and is missing some. Of some 45,000 clones in the sample, approximately 86% were seen once. Material: unsorted PBMCs, obtained 0.1 years before starting antiretroviral therapy. The clonotype originates from a woman aged 45 to 65 with HIV.

CDR3 bases: TGTGCCAGCAGCGAACGCCTAAACGGTGGGCAGGGGACTAACTATGGCTACACCTTC. Amino acids: CASSERLNGGQGTNYGYTF. The rearrangement joins TRBV4-2 to TRBJ1-2; the D gene is possibly TRBD1 (6 bases). Germline V gives CDR1 LGHNA, CDR2 YNFKEQ. The CDR3 extends over 19 amino acids. Trimming removed 5 bases at V and 0 bases at J, with 25 bases between.